The next 19 T cell receptor beta chains were all read from a single sample in a study of blood T cells in healthy people across ages. A second PCR of 7 to 11 cycles used a sample-barcoded 5' primer and a J-beta primer mix. MiXCR, run by TCRdb on the 5' RACE reads, gives a single entry per CDR3 protein. The sample holds 800,000 or so distinct CDR3 sequences; around half are singletons and the top ten take 15% to 20%. Sequenced material: blood. The receptors originated from a man older than 75 in good health.

The table lists this clonotype with many counts. This chain joins TRBV5-6 and TRBJ1-4; possible D gene TRBD1, 5 bases. The CDR3 contains 15 residues. Germline V CDR1 and CDR2: SGHDT, YYEEEE. The ends were cut back, 0 bases at V and 5 bases at J, with 11 bases in the middle. CDR3 sequence (DNA): TGTGCCAGCAGCTTGGGAGACAGATCCAATGAAAAACTGTTTTTT. It specifies CASSLGDRSNEKLFF. The full variable domain, in which reference TRBV5-6 and TRBJ1-4 provide the parts outside the CDR3, is DAGVTQSPTHLIKTRGQQVTLRCSPKSGHDTVSWYQQALGQGPQFIFQYYEEEERQRGNFPDRFSGHQFPNYSSELNVNALLLGDSALYLCASSLGDRSNEKLFFGSGTQLSVL.

This clonotype has a count of ten or more. The chain uses TRBV12-3 or TRBV12-4 and TRBJ2-7; unclear D gene. V was trimmed by 6 bases and J by 2 bases, leaving 5 bases between them. The CDR3 length is 11 residues. CDR3 nucleotides: TGTGCCAGCAGCCAAGCCTACGAGCAGTACTTC. Protein: CASSQAYEQYF.

This clonotype was found a few times. The V gene is TRBV5-1, the J gene TRBJ2-7; D is ambiguous. The CDR3 runs 14 residues. Germline V gene lookup returns CDR1 SGHRS and CDR2 YFSETQ. Trimming shortened V by 3 bases and J by 2 bases, and 12 bases separated the two germline ends. The CDR3 sequence: CASSSLSGTYEQYF. In DNA, the CDR3 is TGCGCCAGCAGCTCCCTTTCTGGCACCTACGAGCAGTACTTC.

This clonotype turned up a few times. The chain carries TRBV29-1 and TRBJ1-4, with 7 bases lining up with TRBD1. The CDR3 spans 13 residues. Germline V gene lookup returns CDR1 SQVTM and CDR2 ANQGSEA. V dropped 7 bases and J dropped 2; count of bases not matched to a gene: 4. CDR3 nucleotides: TGCAGCGCCTCGGGACAGACTAATGAAAAACTGTTTTTT. Translation: CSASGQTNEKLFF.

This clonotype showed up just a few times. The chain uses TRBV5-1 and TRBJ2-7; weak D call: TRBD1 (6 bases). V shed 4 bases and J shed 3 bases, with 11 bases lying between them. CDR1 SGHRS and CDR2 YFSETQ come from the germline V gene. The CDR3 is 13 amino acids. This chain's CDR3 is CASSRDIRYEQYF. The CDR3 DNA is TGCGCCAGCAGCCGGGACATACGCTACGAGCAGTACTTC. Together with reference TRBV5-1 and TRBJ2-7, the CDR3 gives the full variable domain: KAGVTQTPRYLIKTRGQQVTLSCSPISGHRSVSWYQQTPGQGLQFLFEYFSETQRNKGNFPGRFSGRQFSNSRSEMNVSTLELGDSALYLCASSRDIRYEQYFGPGTRLTVT.

This clonotype appeared a few times. This sequence joins TRBV11-1 and TRBJ2-7; D is uncertain. Germline V lookup: CDR1 SGHAT, CDR2 FQDESV (reference sequence). The CDR3 sequence is 14 residues long. With 1 base removed from V and 2 bases from J, the gap between germline ends came to 9 bases. CDR3 coding DNA: TGTGCCAGCAGCTTAGATGGCAGGACCTACGAGCAGTACTTC. It translates to CASSLDGRTYEQYF.

In the case of this clonotype: A much bigger clone sits one base away, suggesting this may be a read error. V is TRBV10-3 and J is TRBJ2-1; TRBD2 agrees at 7 bases. This CDR3 has 15 residues. CDR1 and CDR2 (germline): ENHRY, SYGVKD. CDR3 coding DNA: TGTGCCATCAGTCTAGCGGCCAGCTCCTACAATGAGCGGTTCTTC. This codes for CAISLAASSYNERFF.

This clonotype was picked up a small number of times. The chain combines TRBV10-3 with TRBJ2-1; TRBD2 aligns across 14 bases. The germline V gene has CDR1 ENHRY and CDR2 SYGVKD. The CDR3 sequence is 15 residues long. Trimming at V came to 4 bases and at J to 6 bases, leaving 2 bases not matched to a gene. CDR3 coding DNA: TGTGCCATCAGTGGAGGGACTAGCGGGAGCAATGAGCAGTTCTTC. Its translation: CAISGGTSGSNEQFF.

V is TRBV7-2 and J is TRBJ1-2, with 9 bases identical to TRBD1. The CDR3 length is 14 residues. Germline V gene data show CDR1 as SGHTA and CDR2 as FQGNSA. V lost 0 bases and J lost 8; bases outside the gene matches: 4. The DNA of the CDR3 is TGTGCCAGCAGCTTAGCGGGACAGGGCTCCGGCTACACCTTC. Encoded protein: CASSLAGQGSGYTF.

This clonotype was seen a single time. A junction end diverges from the germline sequence, so it may reflect a read error. The gene calls are TRBV12-3 or TRBV12-4 and TRBJ2-1; 11 bases map to TRBD2. The CDR3 extends over 15 amino acids. The CDR3 DNA reads as TGTGCCAGCAGTTGGGGACTAGCGGAATACAATGCGCAGTTCTTC. The encoded protein is CASSWGLAEYNAQFF.

The chain uses TRBV20-1 and TRBJ1-5, with 7 bases fitting TRBD1. Per germline, CDR1 DFQATT and CDR2 SNEGSKA (reference sequence). Germline trimming cut 5 bases from V and 5 bases from J; bases unmatched to any gene: 6. The CDR3 contains 13 residues. The DNA of the CDR3 is TGCAGTGCTGGCCGGACAGGCGATCAGCCCCAGCATTTT. Amino acids: CSAGRTGDQPQHF.

This clonotype occurred a few times. V is TRBV3-1 and J is TRBJ2-1; D call uncertain. Trimming removed 1 base from V and 7 bases from J, with 17 bases in between. Germline CDR1 is LGHDT and CDR2 is YNNKEL (reference sequence). The CDR3 runs 16 residues. In DNA form, the CDR3 reads TGTGCCAGCAGCCAAGTTTTCCTCTCCCTGGGGAATGAGCAGTTCTTC. This gives the protein CASSQVFLSLGNEQFF.

This chain joins TRBV20-1 and TRBJ2-1, with TRBD2 identical over 9 bases. The CDR3 totals 14 residues. V lost 7 bases, J lost 5 bases, and 9 bases stayed unmatched. Germline values: CDR1 DFQATT, CDR2 SNEGSKA (reference sequence). The CDR3 region has the DNA TGCAGTGTGGTAAGCGGGAGGCTGAACAATGAGCAGTTCTTC. Its protein product is CSVVSGRLNNEQFF.

The chain recombines TRBV3-1 with TRBJ2-5, with 8 positions matching TRBD1. V lost 0 bases, J lost 13 bases, and 13 bases stayed unmatched. CDR1 is LGHDT, CDR2 YNNKEL, per germline (reference sequence). There are 15 residues in the CDR3. This CDR3 reads CASSQDWTGYNERYF. CDR3 in DNA: TGTGCCAGCAGCCAAGATTGGACAGGGTACAATGAGCGGTACTTC.

In regard to this clonotype: Since a much larger clone is just one base distant, this may be a read error. The gene calls are TRBV27 and TRBJ2-7; 7 bases are a match to TRBD1. CDR1 and CDR2 (germline): MNHEY, SMNVEV (reference sequence). V shed 6 bases, J shed 0 bases, and the junction held 5 bases outside the gene matches. The CDR3 is 14 amino acids. The CDR3 spells CASRSDRRSYEQYF. The CDR3 coding sequence is TGTGCCAGCAGGTCGGACAGGCGCTCCTACGAGCAGTACTTC.

In its sample, this clonotype was seen a few times. The chain joins TRBV24-1 to TRBJ2-3; TRBD1 aligns across 11 bases. J was trimmed by 5 bases and V by 5 bases; bases with no gene match: 8. This CDR3 comprises 16 residues. CDR1 is KGHDR and CDR2 is SFDVKD in the germline V gene. The CDR3 sequence is CATSGSSDRGLDTQYF. DNA of the CDR3: TGTGCCACCAGTGGGTCGTCGGACAGGGGGCTAGATACGCAGTATTTT.

The chain has TRBV7-9 and TRBJ1-1, with unresolved D. Looked up from germline, CDR1 is SEHNR and CDR2 is FQNEAQ (reference sequence). V lost 8 bases and J lost 1, with 8 bases in between. The CDR3 is made up of 12 amino acids. The CDR3 sequence is CASGGRNTEAFF. CDR3 in DNA: TGTGCCAGCGGAGGGCGGAACACTGAAGCTTTCTTT.

This clonotype has at least ten counts. V and J are TRBV7-2 and TRBJ2-1, with D unresolved. The V end was cut by 2 bases, the J end by 4 bases, with 6 bases between. The CDR3 sequence is 13 residues long. The germline gives CDR1 SGHTA, CDR2 FQGNSA. The CDR3 sequence is CASSLTVYNEQFF. Written as DNA, the CDR3 is TGTGCCAGCAGCTTAACGGTGTACAATGAGCAGTTCTTC.

Of note for this clonotype: It may be a read error: a sequence one base away is much more abundant. The chain carries TRBV7-2 and TRBJ2-5; D unresolved. Germline V gene sequence: CDR1 SGHTA, CDR2 FQGNSA. CDR3 size: 14 residues. CDR3 nucleotides: TGTGCCGGCAGCTTATCATGGCAACAAGAGACCCAGTACTTC. Its protein product is CAGSLSWQQETQYF.